This T cell receptor beta chain came from a study of cytomegalovirus exposure and HLA in healthy donors. Study observations and caveats: Follow-up analysis seemed to connect common viral pathogens with several of the most significant clusters identified. Later work associated more than 15,000 TCR beta sequences with HLA alleles at 0.05 false discovery rate. A missense DCLRE1C variant was associated with V- and J-gene trimming of TCR beta chains in a later analysis, and an independent cohort replicated the association. It was reported that the classifier diagnosed cytomegalovirus status with high specificity and sensitivity in both the original and validation cohorts.

In its sample, this clone was seen once. Antigen unknown. The PCR ran on 60 Vbeta and 13 Jbeta primers. Profiling relied on immunoSEQ multiplex PCR, and the TCRdb table lists in-frame clones only, not all of them. The sample holds approximately 140,000 clones; about four fifths are singletons and the top ten take about 0.71%. The clonotype originates from a young man in good health and CMV-seronegative. The source material was PBMCs.

CDR3 sequence reads: CSVEQQGAFF. The CDR3 DNA reads TGCAGCGTTGAACAACAGGGGGCTTTCTTT. The V and J genes are TRBV29-1 and TRBJ1-1; TRBD1 aligns across 7 bases. The CDR3 covers 10 residues. CDR1 and CDR2 (germline): SQVTM, ANQGSEA. The junction had 2 bases not matched to a gene; V was cut back by 2 bases and J by 11 bases.